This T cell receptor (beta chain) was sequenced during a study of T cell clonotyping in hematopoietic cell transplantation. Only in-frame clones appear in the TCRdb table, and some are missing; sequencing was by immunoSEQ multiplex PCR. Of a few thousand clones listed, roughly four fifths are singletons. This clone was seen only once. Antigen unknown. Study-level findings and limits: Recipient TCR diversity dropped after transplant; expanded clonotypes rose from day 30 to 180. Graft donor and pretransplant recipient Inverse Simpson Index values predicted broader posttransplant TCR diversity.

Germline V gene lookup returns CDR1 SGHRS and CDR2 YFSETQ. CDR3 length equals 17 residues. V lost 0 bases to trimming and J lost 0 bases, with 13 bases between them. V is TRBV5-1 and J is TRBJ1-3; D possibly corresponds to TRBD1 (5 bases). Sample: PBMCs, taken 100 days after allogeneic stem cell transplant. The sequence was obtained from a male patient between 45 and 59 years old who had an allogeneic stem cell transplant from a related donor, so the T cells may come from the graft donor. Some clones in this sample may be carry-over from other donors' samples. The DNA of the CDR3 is TGCGCCAGCAGCTTGGCCGGGACCTACCCCTCTGGAAACACCATATATTTT. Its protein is CASSLAGTYPSGNTIYF.